A single sample gave rise to the 10 T cell receptor beta chains below, sequenced in a study of blood T cell repertoires in COVID-19. Profiled with immunoSEQ multiplex PCR; TCRdb holds only in-frame clones, not every one. The sample includes about 170,000 clones, about 83% seen only once; the top ten take about 19%. The sequenced material came from peripheral blood. These TCRs come from a woman in her 70s who had recovered from COVID-19.

This clone appeared a few times. The chain employs TRBV3-1 (or the pseudogene TRBV3-2) and TRBJ2-2; 13 nucleotides align to TRBD2. Germline assignment: CDR1 LGHDT and CDR2 YNNKEL (reference sequence). The CDR3 loop spans 19 amino acids. Trimming cost V 0 bases and J 1 base; bases outside gene matches: 5. This chain's CDR3 is CASSQDGLAGDLNTGELFF. The CDR3 DNA is TGTGCCAGCAGCCAAGATGGACTAGCGGGAGATTTGAACACCGGGGAGCTGTTTTTT.

The CDR3 nucleotides are TGTGCCACCCCCGACAGGGGCAATCAGCCCCAGCATTTT. Protein product: CATPDRGNQPQHF. The V gene is TRBV24-1, the J gene TRBJ1-5; TRBD1 matches 7 bases. The V and J ends lost 9 bases and 2 bases, in that order; junction bases with no gene match: 3. The CDR3 sequence is 13 residues long. Germline assignment: CDR1 KGHDR and CDR2 SFDVKD.

The chain joins TRBV7-6 to TRBJ1-5, with a tentative D call TRBD1 (6 bases). CDR3 length: 15 residues. Germline values: CDR1 SGHVS, CDR2 FNYEAQ. With 5 bases removed from V and 2 bases from J, the gap between germline ends came to 13 bases. Here the CDR3 reads CASSPGAGGNQPQHF. In DNA, the CDR3 is TGTGCCAGCAGCCCAGGCGCAGGGGGCAATCAGCCCCAGCATTTT.

The V and J genes are TRBV4-2 and TRBJ2-7; 7 bases fit TRBD1. CDR1 is LGHNA and CDR2 is YNFKEQ in the germline V gene. With 2 bases clipped from V and 3 bases from J, the junction kept 7 bases outside the gene matches. The CDR3 loop spans 15 amino acids. The CDR3 reads CASSQYRGRFYEQYF. The DNA for the CDR3 is TGTGCCAGCAGCCAATACAGGGGACGGTTCTACGAGCAGTACTTC.

The genes are TRBV9 and TRBJ1-4, with 9 bases fitting TRBD1. Germline loops: CDR1 SGDLS, CDR2 YYNGEE. The V gene end was trimmed by 3 bases and the J gene end by 8 bases; junction bases not matched to a gene: 5. CDR3 size: 14 residues. The DNA of the CDR3 is TGTGCCAGCAGCGCAGACAGGGGGGAGGAAAAACTGTTTTTT. Protein: CASSADRGEEKLFF.

This clone was seen a few times. V usage is TRBV7-8 and J usage is TRBJ1-5, with D perhaps TRBD1 (6 bases). The CDR3 loop spans 14 amino acids. The V and J ends lost 5 bases and 7 bases respectively, with 15 bases between them. Germline CDR1 reads SGHVS; CDR2 reads FQNEAQ. In nucleotides, the CDR3 is TGTGCCAGCAGCCCGAACAGGGTGGGCCAGCCCCAGCATTTT. As protein: CASSPNRVGQPQHF.

This chain joins TRBV29-1 and TRBJ2-6; D gene ambiguous. Germline-derived CDR1 and CDR2 are SQVTM and ANQGSEA. The CDR3 extends over 12 amino acids. The V gene lost 4 bases and the J gene lost 4 bases, with 5 bases spanning the gap. The CDR3 bases are TGCAGCGTTGTCTCCGGGGCCAACGTCCTGACTTTC. Its translation: CSVVSGANVLTF.

The V and J genes are TRBV10-3 and TRBJ2-1, with 9 bases fitting TRBD2. With 2 bases clipped from V and 7 bases from J, the junction kept 3 bases outside the gene matches. The germline CDR1 and CDR2 sequences are ENHRY and SYGVKD. The CDR3 length is 14 residues. CDR3 sequence reads: CAISESGRSNEQFF. The CDR3 nucleotides are TGTGCCATCAGTGAGAGCGGGAGGTCAAATGAGCAGTTCTTC.

In its sample, this clone was seen a few times. The chain carries TRBV7-3 and TRBJ1-1; tentatively, D is TRBD1 (6 bases). Trimming left V 4 bases short and J 5 bases short, with 14 bases between. CDR1 is SGHTA, CDR2 FQGTGA, per germline. This CDR3 contains 14 residues. The CDR3 is CASSSTQGRTEAFF. DNA for the CDR3: TGTGCCAGCAGCTCAACTCAGGGGCGGACTGAAGCTTTCTTT.

V gene TRBV28 combines with J gene TRBJ1-2; 11 bases agree with TRBD1. The length of the CDR3 is 14 residues. Germline CDR1 MDHEN, CDR2 SYDVKM. J was trimmed by 8 bases and V by 5 bases; bases with no gene match: 7. The CDR3 is CASSRRDRGGGYTF. The CDR3 DNA is TGTGCCAGCAGTCGACGGGACAGGGGGGGCGGCTACACCTTC.